This T cell receptor (beta chain) was found in a study of blood T cells in healthy people across ages. Study observations and caveats: TCR beta diversity tracked closely with naive T cell percentage.

With regard to this clonotype: Its antigen remains unidentified.

Donation came from healthy Caucasian individuals in Russia who were aged about 6 to 95. Unmatched junction bases numbered 5, after V lost 4 bases and J lost 4 bases. The CDR3 totals 14 residues. Germline CDR1 is LGHDT and CDR2 is YNNKEL (reference sequence). A second PCR, run for roughly 7 to 11 cycles, used a sample-barcoded 5' primer plus a J-beta primer mix. The template-switch adaptor was a 5' adaptor with 12 random nucleotides. It tagged each cDNA molecule. TCRdb recomputed calls from the 5' RACE reads with MiXCR, one row per CDR3 protein. The sample contains hundreds of thousands of distinct CDR3 sequences, 40% to 50% of which appear only once.

V usage is TRBV3-1 and J usage is TRBJ1-1, with 8 bases that match TRBD1. Sequences were obtained from blood. This clonotype was sampled from a man aged 55 to 69 in good health. This CDR3 is CASSPRDRSTEAFF. The CDR3 bases are TGTGCCAGCAGCCCTCGGGACAGGAGCACTGAAGCTTTCTTT.